The source of this TCR beta chain is a study of OX40 agonist ivuxolimab in advanced cancers. The repertoire was sequenced with immunoSEQ multiplex PCR; TCRdb's copy has only in-frame clones and lacks some. The table shows approximately 58,000 clones, with around 84% occurring only once. V gave up 3 bases and J gave up 2 bases; unmatched junction bases: 5. The CDR3 runs 15 residues. The germline V gene encodes CDR1 SGHRS and CDR2 YFSETQ. This receptor was obtained from an adult with an advanced solid tumor such as melanoma, head and neck, liver or kidney cancer. The source was CD4+ or CD8+ T cells sorted from blood, collected in a trial of the OX40 agonist ivuxolimab. J is TRBJ2-1 and V is TRBV5-1; 7 bases map to TRBD1. In DNA form, the CDR3 reads TGCGCCAGCAGCTCGACAGGGCCCCCCTACAATGAGCAGTTCTTC. As protein: CASSSTGPPYNEQFF.